This entry describes one T cell receptor (beta chain). CD45RO/CCR7/CD25/CD127/CD95/CD27 separated CD4+ naive, central memory, regulatory and stem cell-like memory cells by sorting. The CDR3 has 15 amino acids. Germline V CDR1 and CDR2: SGHDT, YYEEEE. The V segment lost 3 bases and the J segment 4 bases; nucleotides outside the gene matches: 7. The data were obtained in a study of beta chain features in type 1 diabetes. Reverse transcription of all isolated RNA meant that expressed TCRB transcripts were sequenced. Profiled with immunoSEQ multiplex PCR; TCRdb holds only in-frame clones, not every one. The sample records 250,000 to 300,000 clones, about 7.8% being singletons.

Sequencing used central memory CD4+ T cells from blood. This sequence was found in a woman under 30 in good health. This sequence joins TRBV5-6 and TRBJ2-3; 8 bases are shared with TRBD1. CDR3 nucleotide sequence: TGTGCCAGCAGCTGGTCGGGACAGGTCGCAGATACGCAGTATTTT. Amino acids: CASSWSGQVADTQYF. Full variable domain (remainder filled in from reference TRBV5-6 and TRBJ2-3): DAGVTQSPTHLIKTRGQQVTLRCSPKSGHDTVSWYQQALGQGPQFIFQYYEEEERQRGNFPDRFSGHQFPNYSSELNVNALLLGDSALYLCASSWSGQVADTQYFGPGTRLTVL.